The 30 T cell receptor beta chains reported below all come from one sample, sequenced in a study. Each CDR3 protein gets one entry after TCRdb re-called the 5' RACE reads with MiXCR. Of several thousand distinct CDR3 sequences detected, about a third appear once; the ten largest clones hold 6.6%. Sequenced input: tumor-infiltrating memory CD4+ T cells sorted from the breast tumor. Sample subset: memory CD4+ T cells, CD4+CD45RO+CD25-. The receptors originated from a female donor with breast cancer.

This chain joins TRBV28 and TRBJ1-1; D possibly corresponds to TRBD1 (5 bases). The CDR3 contains 15 residues. V lost 4 bases and J 2 bases, leaving 14 bases between the germline ends. The germline V gene encodes CDR1 MDHEN and CDR2 SYDVKM. CDR3 sequence reads: CASSSSRDGNTEAFF. In DNA form, the CDR3 reads TGTGCCAGCAGTTCGTCCCGGGACGGAAACACTGAAGCTTTCTTT.

The rearrangement joins TRBV4-1 to TRBJ2-5, with D unresolved. Germline values: CDR1 MGHRA, CDR2 YSYEKL. The ends were cut back, 1 base at V and 7 bases at J, with 19 bases in the middle. The CDR3 length is 16 residues. CDR3: CASSQVGGRITGTQYF. In nucleotides, the CDR3 is TGCGCCAGCAGCCAAGTCGGTGGACGGATAACGGGGACCCAGTACTTC.

Comments on this clonotype: This clone may be a read error of a much larger clone one base away. The chain carries TRBV5-1 and TRBJ1-1; 9 bases fit TRBD1. V gave up 4 bases and J gave up 0 bases; unmatched junction bases: 7. CDR3 length equals 16 residues. CDR1 is SGHRS, CDR2 YFSETQ, per germline. CDR3 nucleotides: TGCGCCAGCAGCATGCGACAGGGGGTGATGAACACTGAAGCTTTCTTT. Its translation: CASSMRQGVMNTEAFF.

This chain joins TRBV3-1 and TRBJ2-1; 10 bases are shared with TRBD2. The V segment lost 0 bases and the J segment 7 bases; nucleotides outside the gene matches: 21. The CDR3 runs 21 residues. Germline values: CDR1 LGHDT, CDR2 YNNKEL (reference sequence). The CDR3 DNA sequence: TGTGCCAGCAGCCAAGATTTCTCTAGCGGGAGCCATTTTAGTGGGGTGAATGAGCAGTTCTTC. The encoded protein is CASSQDFSSGSHFSGVNEQFF.

The chain uses TRBV6-1 and TRBJ2-7; 10 positions match TRBD2. The CDR3 runs 18 residues. Germline-derived CDR1 and CDR2 are MNHNS and SASEGT. Trimming cost V 4 bases and J 3 bases; bases outside gene matches: 15. For the CDR3, the DNA is TGTGCCAGCAGTGGAACCAAAAGTTTAGCGGGGGGAGACTACGAGCAGTACTTC. Translated: CASSGTKSLAGGDYEQYF.

A few counts support this clonotype. The chain couples TRBV30 to TRBJ2-5; D possibly corresponds to TRBD1 (6 bases). V lost 5 bases to trimming and J lost 5 bases, with 15 bases between them. The CDR3 is made up of 13 amino acids. Germline V CDR1 and CDR2: GTSNPN, SVGIG (reference sequence). CDR3 DNA: TGTGCCTGGCGGCGCAGGGGTGGTGAGACCCAGTACTTC. It encodes CAWRRRGGETQYF.

V usage is TRBV18 and J usage is TRBJ2-7, with 8 bases fitting TRBD1. Per the germline V gene, CDR1 is KGHSH and CDR2 is LQKENI. The CDR3 totals 13 residues. With V trimmed by 8 bases and J by 5 bases, 8 bases remained unmatched. DNA of the CDR3: TGTGCCAGCCCACAGGGGGTGGCGGACGAGCAGTACTTC. Its protein product is CASPQGVADEQYF.

The sample holds many counts of this clonotype. The chain joins TRBV9 to TRBJ2-1, with a weak D call TRBD2 (6 bases). The V end lost 3 bases, the J end lost 3 bases, and 10 bases lay between the germline ends. The CDR3 spans 14 residues. Per germline, CDR1 SGDLS and CDR2 YYNGEE. The CDR3 DNA reads TGTGCCAGCAGCGCTTCGACTAGCTACAATGAGCAGTTCTTC. Its translation: CASSASTSYNEQFF.

This CDR3 reads CASRSISGKDEQFF. The CDR3 region has the DNA TGCGCCAGCCGAAGCATTAGCGGGAAGGATGAGCAGTTCTTC. This rearrangement joins TRBV5-1 to TRBJ2-1; 8 nucleotides agree with TRBD2. Germline V gene data show CDR1 as SGHRS and CDR2 as YFSETQ. CDR3 length equals 14 residues. V gave up 7 bases and J gave up 8 bases; unmatched junction bases: 11.

This clonotype is classed as large (0.1 to 1%). The genes are TRBV28 and TRBJ2-7; 11 positions match TRBD1. Germline-derived CDR1 and CDR2 are MDHEN and SYDVKM. The CDR3 runs 15 residues. The junction had 6 bases not matched to a gene; V was cut back by 6 bases and J by 2 bases. The DNA of the CDR3 is TGTGCCAGCAGGACCGGGACAGGGGGAACCTACGAGCAGTACTTC. This gives the protein CASRTGTGGTYEQYF.

J is TRBJ2-2 and V is TRBV11-3, with D possibly matching TRBD1 (5 bases). This CDR3 has 15 amino acids. Trimming cost V 3 bases and J 8 bases, with 16 bases left between them. Germline V CDR1 and CDR2: SGHNT, YENEEA. The CDR3 nucleotides are TGTGCCAGCAGCTTGGCGGCACTTAGGACAGGGGAGCTGTTTTTT. It encodes CASSLAALRTGELFF.

This clonotype ranks as medium-sized. This chain's CDR3 is CASSLIDSTEAFF. CDR3 nucleotide sequence: TGTGCCAGCAGCTTAATTGACAGCACTGAAGCTTTCTTT. The chain employs TRBV7-9 and TRBJ1-1; tentatively, D is TRBD1 (5 bases). Germline V gene lookup returns CDR1 SEHNR and CDR2 FQNEAQ (reference sequence). V dropped 2 bases and J dropped 4 bases, with 8 bases sitting between them. CDR3 length: 13 residues. Variable domain in full (rest from reference TRBV7-9 and TRBJ1-1): DTGVSQNPRHKITKRGQNVTFRCDPISEHNRLYWYRQTLGQGPEFLTYFQNEAQLEKSRLLSDRFSAERPKGSFSTLEIQRTEQGDSAMYLCASSLIDSTEAFFGQGTRLTVV.

This sequence joins TRBV20-1 and TRBJ2-7; TRBD2 might be the D (6 bases). Deletions cut 3 bases from V and 0 bases from J, with 12 bases between. The CDR3 is 14 residues long. Germline CDR1 and CDR2: DFQATT and SNEGSKA (reference sequence). The CDR3 sequence is CSASGSGYSYEQYF. The CDR3 DNA reads as TGCAGTGCTAGCGGGAGCGGTTACTCCTACGAGCAGTACTTC.

Regarding this clonotype: This may be a read error, as it is one base from a much larger clone. This sequence joins TRBV18 and TRBJ2-1; TRBD1 or TRBD2 may be the D gene (5 bases each). Germline CDR1 is KGHSH and CDR2 is LQKENI. The CDR3 is 15 amino acids. This chain's CDR3 is CASHRTGTPYTEQFF. The CDR3 DNA sequence: TGTGCCAGCCATCGTACTGGGACCCCCTACACTGAGCAGTTCTTC.

A remark on this clonotype: This likely comes from a read error, as the CDR3 has no conserved phenylalanine or tryptophan at its end. The chain couples TRBV11-2 to TRBJ2-7; 9 bases agree with TRBD2. Germline CDR1 SGHAT, CDR2 FQNNGV. The junction had 7 bases not matched to a gene; V was cut back by 5 bases and J by 2 bases. The CDR3 is made up of 15 amino acids. The CDR3 DNA reads TGTGCCAGCAGCCTAGCGGGACTAGGGACCTACGAGCAGTACTAC. This codes for CASSLAGLGTYEQYY.

In its sample, this clonotype is large (0.1 to 1%). This chain links TRBV4-3 with TRBJ1-3; maybe TRBD1 (6 bases). Germline V gene lookup returns CDR1 LGHNA and CDR2 YSLEER. The CDR3 totals 17 residues. V lost 0 bases and J lost 0, with 12 bases in between. Here the CDR3 DNA reads TGCGCCAGCAGCCAAGAGCACAGGGTCAACTCTGGAAACACCATATATTTT. Encoded protein: CASSQEHRVNSGNTIYF.

This clonotype is labeled medium-sized. This chain connects TRBV29-1 to TRBJ2-1; TRBD2 matches 9 bases. CDR1 SQVTM and CDR2 ANQGSEA come from the germline V gene. Trimming took 6 bases from V and 4 from J; bases not matched to a gene: 10. CDR3 length: 15 residues. CDR3 residues: CSVSASAGGYNEQFF. The CDR3 nucleotides are TGCAGCGTGTCAGCCTCGGCGGGAGGGTACAATGAGCAGTTCTTC.

This clonotype was picked up many times. The chain carries TRBV18 and TRBJ1-2, with D unclear. V lost 0 bases and J 8 bases, leaving 19 bases between the germline ends. This CDR3 is built from 16 residues. Germline CDR1 reads KGHSH; CDR2 reads LQKENI. This chain's CDR3 is CASSPPVSPRGGGYTF. CDR3 in DNA: TGTGCCAGCTCACCACCCGTCTCCCCCCGGGGTGGAGGCTACACCTTC.

Judged by abundance, this clonotype is medium-sized. The chain combines TRBV27 with TRBJ1-2; the D gene is possibly TRBD1 (5 bases). Looked up from germline, CDR1 is MNHEY and CDR2 is SMNVEV (reference sequence). This CDR3 has 13 residues. The V gene lost 6 bases and the J gene lost 7 bases, with 15 bases spanning the gap. The CDR3 loop reads CASRFQGRGGYTF. DNA of the CDR3: TGTGCCAGCAGATTTCAGGGACGCGGTGGCTACACCTTC.

Turning to this clonotype: Mismatch with germline at one junction end may stem from a read error. This sequence joins TRBV19 and TRBJ2-2; possibly TRBD1 for D (6 bases). The CDR3 has 16 residues. Looked up from germline, CDR1 is LNHDA and CDR2 is SQIVND (reference sequence). This CDR3 is CASSISVQQRIGGLFF. CDR3 sequence (DNA): TGTGCCAGTAGTATATCAGTCCAGCAGCGGATAGGGGGGCTGTTTTTT.

This clonotype has just a few counts. The chain combines TRBV4-1 with TRBJ1-6; 10 nucleotides match TRBD1. V trimming: 3 bases; J trimming: 7 bases; junction bases outside the gene matches: 12. The CDR3 has 18 amino acids. CDR1 and CDR2 from the germline V gene are MGHRA and YSYEKL. CDR3 protein: CASSQGQGTRWCNSPLHF. The CDR3 DNA sequence: TGCGCCAGCAGCCAGGGACAGGGGACGAGGTGGTGCAATTCACCCCTCCACTTT.

The chain links TRBV6-2 or TRBV6-3 to TRBJ2-3; D gene uncertain. Germline loops: CDR1 MNHEY, CDR2 SVGEGT. The CDR3 is made up of 15 amino acids. Trimming took 0 bases from V and 4 from J, leaving 11 bases between them. The CDR3 sequence is CASSYSETPPDTQYF. CDR3 nucleotides: TGTGCCAGCAGTTACTCGGAGACACCTCCAGATACGCAGTATTTT.

In this sample, this clonotype turned up a few times. This may stem from a read error, because a much larger clone lies one nucleotide away. This chain uses TRBV7-8 with TRBJ1-2; unclear D gene. From germline, CDR1 is SGHVS and CDR2 FQNEAQ. CDR3 length: 13 residues. The CDR3 nucleotides read TGTGTCAGCAGTCCTCAAACAGCCTATGGCTACACCTTC. It translates to CVSSPQTAYGYTF.

This clonotype was recorded many times. The genes are TRBV6-1 and TRBJ2-7; either TRBD1 or TRBD2 may fit D (5 bases each). The V and J ends lost 7 bases and 2 bases respectively, with 15 bases between them. This CDR3 spans 14 amino acids. Germline V gives CDR1 MNHNS, CDR2 SASEGT. The CDR3, as DNA: TGTGCCAGCACGGGGCTCCGAGCCCCCTACGAGCAGTACTTC. Its translation is CASTGLRAPYEQYF.

This clonotype was seen at least ten times. V usage is TRBV9 and J usage is TRBJ2-6; no definite D call. V lost 0 bases to trimming and J lost 0 bases, with 10 bases between them. Germline assignment: CDR1 SGDLS and CDR2 YYNGEE. The CDR3 consists of 17 residues. As DNA, the CDR3 is TGTGCCAGCAGCGTAGCTGCGGTGGGCTCTGGGGCCAACGTCCTGACTTTC. Its protein product is CASSVAAVGSGANVLTF.

This clonotype is deemed medium-sized. J is TRBJ1-3 and V is TRBV5-1; D not resolved. The CDR3 is made up of 14 amino acids. V was cut by 0 bases and J by 4 bases, with 8 bases left in between. The germline gives CDR1 SGHRS, CDR2 YFSETQ. CDR3 sequence reads: CASSLEAIGNTIYF. CDR3 sequence (DNA): TGCGCCAGCAGCTTGGAGGCGATCGGAAACACCATATATTTT.

This chain links TRBV12-3 or TRBV12-4 with TRBJ2-4; D unclear. V lost 8 bases and J 3 bases, leaving 14 bases between the germline ends. This CDR3 region has 14 residues. The CDR3: CASRGQLGKNIQYF. The CDR3 region has the DNA TGTGCCAGCCGTGGTCAGCTAGGCAAAAACATTCAGTACTTC.

Turning to this clonotype: One end of the junction does not line up with germline, which may come from a read error. The chain joins TRBV2 to TRBJ2-1; 9 bases fit TRBD1. This CDR3 region has 14 residues. Germline V lookup: CDR1 SNHLY, CDR2 FYNNEI. The CDR3 reads CANSRGTGNNEQIF. CDR3 in DNA: TGTGCCAACAGCCGAGGGACAGGGAACAATGAGCAGATCTTC.

This clonotype is judged medium-sized. This chain joins TRBV6-1 and TRBJ1-1; 7 positions match TRBD1. The CDR3 is 12 amino acids. The germline CDR1 and CDR2 sequences are MNHNS and SASEGT. The ends lost 8 bases at V and 1 base at J; junction bases unmatched: 1. The DNA of the CDR3 is TGTGCCAGCTACAGGGGGAACACTGAAGCTTTCTTT. It specifies CASYRGNTEAFF.

Ten or more counts support this clonotype. The chain joins TRBV7-9 to TRBJ2-7; D not certain. Germline CDR1 and CDR2: SEHNR and FQNEAQ (reference sequence). V was pared by 1 base and J by 4 bases, with 5 bases between. The CDR3 is 12 residues long. DNA of the CDR3: TGTGCCAGCAGCTTAGACGATTACGAGCAGTACTTC. Translation gives CASSLDDYEQYF.